One and the same sample provided the 26 T cell receptor beta chains below, sequenced in a study of blood T cell repertoires in COVID-19. Assay used: immunoSEQ multiplex PCR; TCRdb lists only in-frame clones, some missing. Seen here are around 100,000 clones, 87% observed once, and the top ten hold approximately 4.4%. The material sequenced was peripheral blood. These receptors all come from a woman aged 80 or over with acute or convalescent COVID-19.

This sequence joins TRBV6-5 and TRBJ2-7; 7 bases fit TRBD1. Germline assignment: CDR1 MNHEY and CDR2 SVGAGI. The CDR3 runs to 15 residues. V lost 5 bases and J lost 0; bases outside the gene matches: 7. The CDR3 DNA reads TGTGCCAGCAGTCTCTACCGGGACAGCTCCTACGAGCAGTACTTC. It is translated as CASSLYRDSSYEQYF.

The CDR3 DNA is TGTGCCAGCAGCTTGGTGACGGGAGGGCCCCACGAGCAGTACTTC. This gives the protein CASSLVTGGPHEQYF. The chain couples TRBV5-5 to TRBJ2-7; 8 bases are a match to TRBD2. Per germline, CDR1 SGHKS and CDR2 YYEKEE (reference sequence). V was pared by 0 bases and J by 5 bases, with 7 bases of the junction left unmatched. CDR3 length equals 15 residues.

This chain connects TRBV2 to TRBJ1-2; TRBD1 aligns across 7 bases. Germline V gives CDR1 SNHLY, CDR2 FYNNEI. The CDR3 runs 14 residues. Trimming cost V 6 bases and J 2 bases; bases outside gene matches: 6. The CDR3 sequence is CASRPTGVNYGYTF. DNA of the CDR3: TGTGCCAGCAGACCTACAGGGGTAAACTATGGCTACACCTTC.

The J gene is TRBJ2-5, the V gene TRBV5-1; D ambiguous. CDR1 and CDR2 (germline): SGHRS, YFSETQ. CDR3 length: 15 amino acids. The ends were cut back, 4 bases at V and 1 base at J, with 14 bases in the middle. CDR3 sequence: CASSPGQASQETQYF. The CDR3 DNA is TGCGCCAGCAGCCCGGGTCAAGCTTCCCAAGAGACCCAGTACTTC.

The chain recombines TRBV30 with TRBJ1-1; no firm D call. The CDR3 is 12 residues long. Germline assignment: CDR1 GTSNPN and CDR2 SVGIG (reference sequence). With 0 bases removed from V and 8 bases from J, the gap between germline ends came to 10 bases. The CDR3 nucleotides are TGTGCCTGGAGTGTACCGGGGTCCGAAGCTTTCTTT. As protein: CAWSVPGSEAFF. The variable domain in full, completed from reference TRBV30 and TRBJ1-1, reads SQTIHQWPATLVQPVGSPLSLECTVEGTSNPNLYWYRQAAGRGLQLLFYSVGIGQISSEVPQNLSASRPQDRQFILSSKKLLLSDSGFYLCAWSVPGSEAFFGQGTRLTVV.

This chain links TRBV9 with TRBJ2-6; the D gene is possibly TRBD1 (5 bases). From germline, CDR1 is SGDLS and CDR2 YYNGEE. V lost 0 bases and J lost 0, with 28 bases in between. The CDR3 is 23 amino acids. CDR3 sequence reads: CASSVAFNHPGSVVGSGANVLTF. DNA of the CDR3: TGTGCCAGCAGCGTAGCTTTCAATCATCCAGGGTCCGTAGTTGGCTCTGGGGCCAACGTCCTGACTTTC.

The genes are TRBV3-1 (or the pseudogene TRBV3-2) and TRBJ1-2; D is perhaps TRBD1 (5 bases). V lost 3 bases to trimming and J lost 0 bases, with 14 bases between them. The CDR3 covers 16 residues. In germline, CDR1 is LGHDT, CDR2 YNNKEL (reference sequence). The CDR3 bases are TGTGCCAGCAGCCAGGGTATAGGGGCGGCTAACTATGGCTACACCTTC. Protein sequence: CASSQGIGAANYGYTF.

This chain joins TRBV5-6 and TRBJ2-5; 7 bases agree with TRBD1. The CDR3 length is 15 residues. Looked up from germline, CDR1 is SGHDT and CDR2 is YYEEEE. With V trimmed by 2 bases and J by 5 bases, 9 bases remained unmatched. The CDR3: CASSLKSGGGETQYF. CDR3 sequence (DNA): TGTGCCAGCAGCTTAAAATCAGGGGGTGGGGAGACCCAGTACTTC.

As DNA, the CDR3 is TGCAGCGTTGAAGATCTCGGAGCCCATGAGCAGTTCTTC. This gives the protein CSVEDLGAHEQFF. The V gene is TRBV29-1, the J gene TRBJ2-1; D is undetermined. CDR3 size: 13 residues. From germline, CDR1 is SQVTM and CDR2 ANQGSEA. V lost 0 bases, J lost 8 bases, and 11 bases lay in between.

The rearrangement links TRBV9 to TRBJ2-1; TRBD2 matches at 8 bases. Germline CDR1 and CDR2: SGDLS and YYNGEE. The junction had 7 bases not matched to a gene; V was cut back by 3 bases and J by 5 bases. The length of the CDR3 is 15 residues. For the CDR3, the DNA is TGTGCCAGCAGCGCCACTTCTAGCGGGCACAATGAGCAGTTCTTC. It yields the protein CASSATSSGHNEQFF.

This clone showed up just once. The chain couples TRBV19 to TRBJ2-2; 14 nucleotides line up with TRBD2. The CDR3 consists of 17 residues. V gave up 5 bases and J gave up 1 base; unmatched junction bases: 3. Germline V gene lookup returns CDR1 LNHDA and CDR2 SQIVND (reference sequence). In DNA form, the CDR3 reads TGTGCCAGTAGTCTGACTAGCGGGAGGGAGAACACCGGGGAGCTGTTTTTT. It encodes CASSLTSGRENTGELFF.

This clone is a singleton in its sample. CDR3 region: CASSSDFYEQYF. The DNA for the CDR3 is TGTGCCAGCAGCTCGGACTTTTACGAGCAGTACTTC. This chain links TRBV5-5 with TRBJ2-7; possibly TRBD2 for D (5 bases). Germline lookup yields CDR1 SGHKS and CDR2 YYEKEE (reference sequence). This CDR3 region has 12 residues. V lost 3 bases, J lost 4 bases, and 8 bases lay in between.

The V gene is TRBV6-5, the J gene TRBJ2-5, with 10 bases that match TRBD2. The J segment lost 5 bases and the V segment lost 7 bases, leaving 4 bases of the junction unmatched. The CDR3 is 13 residues long. Per germline, CDR1 MNHEY and CDR2 SVGAGI. The CDR3 nucleotides read TGTGCCAGCACGTTTAGCGGGGGGGAGACCCAGTACTTC. Residues: CASTFSGGETQYF.

The chain combines TRBV7-2 with TRBJ2-2; 8 positions match TRBD2. The CDR3 is 16 amino acids. The germline V gene encodes CDR1 SGHTA and CDR2 FQGNSA. The V gene end was trimmed by 5 bases and the J gene end by 4 bases; junction bases not matched to a gene: 9. The CDR3 spells CASSRTSSRITGELFF. For the CDR3, the DNA is TGTGCCAGCAGCCGGACTAGCTCCAGGATCACCGGGGAGCTGTTTTTT.

The CDR3 region has the DNA TGCGCCAGCAGTGAAGGGGGGACAGGGAGCGACGAGCAGTACTTC. This sequence encodes CASSEGGTGSDEQYF. This chain connects TRBV10-1 to TRBJ2-7; TRBD1 agrees at 9 bases. This CDR3 contains 15 residues. The J segment lost 5 bases and the V segment lost 3 bases, leaving 8 bases of the junction unmatched. The germline V gene encodes CDR1 WNHNN and CDR2 SYGVQD (reference sequence).

The chain is built from TRBV3-1 (or the pseudogene TRBV3-2) and TRBJ2-5, with 10 positions matching TRBD2. Trimming at V came to 6 bases and at J to 5 bases, leaving 9 bases not matched to a gene. The CDR3 consists of 15 residues. Per germline, CDR1 LGHDT and CDR2 YNNKEL (reference sequence). CDR3 protein: CASRKREGHPETQYF. In nucleotides, the CDR3 is TGTGCCAGCAGGAAGCGGGAGGGCCATCCGGAGACCCAGTACTTC.

This clone was detected only once. The chain uses TRBV5-1 and TRBJ1-1; 7 bases line up with TRBD1. The trim removed 3 bases at V and 2 bases at J, leaving 7 bases unmatched. This CDR3 spans 15 amino acids. CDR1 and CDR2 from the germline V gene are SGHRS and YFSETQ. The CDR3 protein is CASSYSGGQNTEAFF. DNA for the CDR3: TGCGCCAGCAGCTACTCAGGGGGACAAAACACTGAAGCTTTCTTT.

V usage is TRBV5-1 and J usage is TRBJ2-3; the match to TRBD2 covers 9 bases. The CDR3 totals 15 residues. Germline V gives CDR1 SGHRS, CDR2 YFSETQ. Trimming cost V 5 bases and J 3 bases; bases outside gene matches: 7. This CDR3 reads CASRRVAGATDTQYF. The CDR3 DNA reads TGCGCCAGCAGGAGGGTAGCGGGGGCGACAGATACGCAGTATTTT.

The rearrangement uses TRBV6-5 and TRBJ1-1; 9 bases align to TRBD1. Germline V gives CDR1 MNHEY, CDR2 SVGAGI. V lost 2 bases to trimming and J lost 1 base; unmatched junction nucleotides: 2. This CDR3 comprises 15 residues. The CDR3, as DNA: TGTGCCAGCAGTTACAAGGGACAGGGGAACACTGAAGCTTTCTTT. It encodes CASSYKGQGNTEAFF.

This clone was recorded many times. The chain uses TRBV19 and TRBJ1-5; D is uncertain. The CDR3 is 15 residues long. V was shortened by 7 bases and J by 2 bases, with 15 bases between the two germline ends. From germline, CDR1 is LNHDA and CDR2 SQIVND (reference sequence). For the CDR3, the DNA is TGTGCCAGTAACGCCTTAGGACTTGGCAATCAGCCCCAGCATTTT. Its translation is CASNALGLGNQPQHF.

The chain employs TRBV6-5 and TRBJ1-5; D is unclear. The V end was cut by 2 bases, the J end by 7 bases, with 9 bases between. This CDR3 region has 13 residues. CDR1 is MNHEY and CDR2 is SVGAGI in the germline V gene. The CDR3 region has the DNA TGTGCCAGCAGTTACGACACTGTGCAGCCCCAGCATTTT. Protein sequence: CASSYDTVQPQHF.

This clone came up once. The V and J genes are TRBV30 and TRBJ1-4, with 7 bases fitting TRBD1. This CDR3 is 15 amino acids long. The J segment lost 8 bases and the V segment lost 0 bases, leaving 9 bases of the junction unmatched. Germline V gene sequence: CDR1 GTSNPN, CDR2 SVGIG (reference sequence). CDR3 protein: CAWSVKGAGNEKLFF. CDR3 DNA sequence: TGTGCCTGGAGTGTAAAGGGGGCCGGGAACGAAAAACTGTTTTTT.

The rearrangement joins TRBV9 to TRBJ2-2, with unresolved D. V dropped 3 bases and J dropped 3 bases, with 9 bases sitting between them. Germline CDR1 reads SGDLS; CDR2 reads YYNGEE. The CDR3 runs to 14 residues. This CDR3 is CASSAALHTGELFF. As DNA, the CDR3 is TGTGCCAGCAGCGCCGCCCTACACACCGGGGAGCTGTTTTTT.

This clone was seen only once. The chain joins TRBV30 to TRBJ2-7; 11 bases are shared with TRBD1. Germline CDR1 and CDR2: GTSNPN and SVGIG (reference sequence). J gave up 3 bases and V 1 base, and 14 bases lay outside the gene matches. The CDR3 spans 18 residues. The CDR3 is CAWSGENPGTGGGYEQYF. The CDR3, as DNA: TGTGCCTGGAGTGGGGAAAATCCGGGGACAGGGGGGGGCTACGAGCAGTACTTC.

The chain employs TRBV19 and TRBJ1-1; TRBD1 matches at 8 bases. Losses at the gene ends were 7 bases for V and 1 base for J; bases not matched to a gene: 8. The CDR3 is made up of 15 amino acids. CDR1 LNHDA and CDR2 SQIVND come from the germline V gene (reference sequence). CDR3 protein: CASTSRGLGNTEAFF. The CDR3 DNA reads as TGTGCCAGTACCTCCAGGGGGCTGGGGAACACTGAAGCTTTCTTT.

The chain uses TRBV25-1 and TRBJ2-1; 10 positions match TRBD2. V lost 3 bases to trimming and J lost 9 bases; unmatched junction nucleotides: 5. The CDR3 extends over 14 amino acids. Germline V lookup: CDR1 MGHDK, CDR2 SYGVNS. The CDR3 DNA follows: TGTGCCAGCAGTGAGGCTAGCGGGAGTCTTGAGCAGTTCTTC. This codes for CASSEASGSLEQFF.